This TCR beta chain derives from a study of cytomegalovirus exposure and HLA in healthy donors. On the study more broadly: Most genotyped donors, about 81% of 398, had Caucasian-associated genetic ancestry.

Broader study findings: HLA alleles showed associations with roughly 17,000 TCR beta sequences in a later analysis, at a 0.05 false discovery rate. In a later analysis, TCR association rates varied by HLA locus: DRB1 most, HLA-C fewest.

As for this clone: Its matching antigen is unknown.

Primers for the PCR totalled 60 Vbeta and 13 Jbeta. Produced via immunoSEQ multiplex PCR; TCRdb's table is partial and in-frame only. The table lists about 150,000 clones, approximately 81% of them singletons. Germline CDR1 and CDR2: MGHRA and YSYEKL. V shed 0 bases and J 1 base; nucleotides not matched to a gene: 6. This CDR3 has 18 amino acids. Sequences were obtained from PBMCs. This chain uses TRBV4-1 with TRBJ2-2; 9 nucleotides align to TRBD2. This clonotype originated in a woman aged 18-29 years in good health and CMV-seronegative. The CDR3 nucleotides read TGCGCCAGCAGCCAAGAGTCTAGCGGGGAACTGAACACCGGGGAGCTGTTTTTT. It specifies CASSQESSGELNTGELFF.